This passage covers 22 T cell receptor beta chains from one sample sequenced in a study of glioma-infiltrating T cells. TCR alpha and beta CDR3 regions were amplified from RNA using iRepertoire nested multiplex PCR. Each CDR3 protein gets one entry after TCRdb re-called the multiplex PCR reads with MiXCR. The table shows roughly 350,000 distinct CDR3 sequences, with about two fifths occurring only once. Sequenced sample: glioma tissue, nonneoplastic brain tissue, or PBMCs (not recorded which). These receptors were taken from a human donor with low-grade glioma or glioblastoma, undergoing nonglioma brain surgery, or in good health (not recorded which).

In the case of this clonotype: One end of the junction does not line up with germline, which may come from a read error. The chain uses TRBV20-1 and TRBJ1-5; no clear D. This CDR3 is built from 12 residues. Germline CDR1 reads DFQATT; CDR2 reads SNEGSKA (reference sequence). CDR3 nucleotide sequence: TGCAGTGACGAGGACGGCAATCAGACCCAGCATTTT. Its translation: CSDEDGNQTQHF.

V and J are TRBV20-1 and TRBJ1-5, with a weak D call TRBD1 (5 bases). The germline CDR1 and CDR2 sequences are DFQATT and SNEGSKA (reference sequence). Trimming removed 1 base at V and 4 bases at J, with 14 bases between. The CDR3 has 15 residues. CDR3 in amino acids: CSARALGLLNQPQHF. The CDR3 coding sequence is TGCAGTGCTAGAGCGCTGGGGCTGCTGAATCAGCCCCAGCATTTT.

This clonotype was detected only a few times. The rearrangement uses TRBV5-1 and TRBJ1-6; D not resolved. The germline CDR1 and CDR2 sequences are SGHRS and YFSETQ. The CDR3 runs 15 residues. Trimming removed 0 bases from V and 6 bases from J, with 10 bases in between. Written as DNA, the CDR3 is TGCGCCAGCAGCTTGGCCGGCTTGGGTAATTCACCCCTCCACTTT. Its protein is CASSLAGLGNSPLHF.

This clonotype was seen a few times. The CDR3 bases are TGTGCCAGCAGTTTATCTTGGGGGGCAGGAGTGATAGGCTACACCTTC. Translation: CASSLSWGAGVIGYTF. The genes are TRBV27 and TRBJ1-2; possible D gene TRBD1, 6 bases. Germline V gene lookup returns CDR1 MNHEY and CDR2 SMNVEV (reference sequence). V lost 0 bases and J 8 bases, leaving 19 bases between the germline ends. The CDR3 covers 16 residues.

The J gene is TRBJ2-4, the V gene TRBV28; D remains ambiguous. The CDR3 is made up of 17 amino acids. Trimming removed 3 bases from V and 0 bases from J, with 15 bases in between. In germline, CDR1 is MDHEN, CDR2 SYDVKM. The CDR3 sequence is CASSFILDSLAKNIQYF. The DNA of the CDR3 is TGTGCCAGCAGTTTCATTCTAGACTCTCTAGCCAAAAACATTCAGTACTTC.

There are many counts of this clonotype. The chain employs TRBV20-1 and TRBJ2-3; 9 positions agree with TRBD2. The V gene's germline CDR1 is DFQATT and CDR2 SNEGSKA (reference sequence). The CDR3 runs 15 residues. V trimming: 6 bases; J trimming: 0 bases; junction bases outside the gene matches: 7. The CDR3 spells CSAELAGISTDTQYF. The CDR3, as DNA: TGCAGTGCGGAACTAGCGGGCATTAGCACAGATACGCAGTATTTT.

This CDR3 is CASSLFRTGLPTARPTGELFF. The CDR3 DNA reads TGTGCCAGCAGTTTATTCCGGACAGGCCTTCCTACCGCACGGCCCACCGGGGAGCTGTTTTTT. The gene calls are TRBV12-3 or TRBV12-4 and TRBJ2-2, with TRBD1 identical over 7 bases. With V trimmed by 2 bases and J by 4 bases, 22 bases remained unmatched. This CDR3 has 21 residues.

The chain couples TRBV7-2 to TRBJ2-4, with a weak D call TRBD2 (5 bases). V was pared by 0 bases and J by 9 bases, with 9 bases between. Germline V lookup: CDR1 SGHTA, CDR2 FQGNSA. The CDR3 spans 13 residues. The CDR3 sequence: CASSLAGGGIQYF. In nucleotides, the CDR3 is TGTGCCAGCAGCTTAGCAGGAGGAGGCATTCAGTACTTC.

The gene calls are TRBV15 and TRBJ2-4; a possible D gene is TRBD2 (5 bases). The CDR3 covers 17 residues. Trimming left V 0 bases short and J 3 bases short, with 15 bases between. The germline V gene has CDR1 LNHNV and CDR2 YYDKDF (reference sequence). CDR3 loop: CATSRERLREYKNIQYF. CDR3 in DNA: TGTGCCACCAGCAGAGAAAGGCTTAGGGAGTACAAAAACATTCAGTACTTC.

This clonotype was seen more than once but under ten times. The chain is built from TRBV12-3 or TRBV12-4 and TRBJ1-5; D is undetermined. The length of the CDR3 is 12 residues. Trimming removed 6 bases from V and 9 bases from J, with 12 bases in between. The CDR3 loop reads CASSVEPRPQHF. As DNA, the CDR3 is TGTGCCAGCAGCGTAGAGCCCAGGCCCCAGCATTTT.

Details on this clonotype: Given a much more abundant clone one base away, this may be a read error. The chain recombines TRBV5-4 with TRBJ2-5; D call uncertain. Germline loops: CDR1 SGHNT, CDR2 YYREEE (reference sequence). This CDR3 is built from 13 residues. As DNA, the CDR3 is TGTGCCTGCAGCTTGGTGGGGAAAGAGACCCAGTACTTC. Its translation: CACSLVGKETQYF. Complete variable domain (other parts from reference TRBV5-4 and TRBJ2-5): ETGVTQSPTHLIKTRGQQVTLRCSSQSGHNTVSWYQQALGQGPQFIFQYYREEENGRGNFPPRFSGLQFPNYSSELNVNALELDDSALYLCACSLVGKETQYFGPGTRLLVL.

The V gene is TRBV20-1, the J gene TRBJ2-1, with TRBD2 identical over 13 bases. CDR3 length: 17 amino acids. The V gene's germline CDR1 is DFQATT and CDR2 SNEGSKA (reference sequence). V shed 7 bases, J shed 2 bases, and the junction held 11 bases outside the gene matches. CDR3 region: CSERRTSGSLTYNEQFF. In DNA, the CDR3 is TGCAGTGAAAGGAGGACTAGCGGGAGTTTAACCTACAATGAGCAGTTCTTC.

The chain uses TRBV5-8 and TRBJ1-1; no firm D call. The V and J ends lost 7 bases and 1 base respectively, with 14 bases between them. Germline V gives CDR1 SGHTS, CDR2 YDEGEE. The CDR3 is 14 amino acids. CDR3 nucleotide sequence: TGTGCCAGCGACGAAGAGCGAAGGAACACTGAAGCTTTCTTT. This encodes CASDEERRNTEAFF.

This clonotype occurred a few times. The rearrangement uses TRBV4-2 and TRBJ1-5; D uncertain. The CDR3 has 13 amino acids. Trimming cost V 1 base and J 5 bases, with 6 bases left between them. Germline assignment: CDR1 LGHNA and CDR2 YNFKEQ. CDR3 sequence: CASSQGEYQPQHF. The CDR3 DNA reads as TGTGCCAGCAGCCAAGGAGAGTATCAGCCCCAGCATTTT.

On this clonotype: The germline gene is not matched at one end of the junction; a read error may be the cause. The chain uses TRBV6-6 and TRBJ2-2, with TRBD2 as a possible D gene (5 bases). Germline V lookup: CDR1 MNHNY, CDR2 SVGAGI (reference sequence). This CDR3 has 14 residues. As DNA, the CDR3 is TGTGGCAGCAGTTACTCCCTTGGCGCCGGGGAGCTTTTTTTT. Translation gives CGSSYSLGAGELFF.

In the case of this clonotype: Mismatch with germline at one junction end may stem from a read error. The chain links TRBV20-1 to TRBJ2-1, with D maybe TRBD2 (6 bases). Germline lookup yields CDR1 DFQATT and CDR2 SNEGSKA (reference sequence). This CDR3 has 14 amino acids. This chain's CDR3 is CSAPKVSGVDEQLF. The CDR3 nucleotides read TGCAGTGCCCCCAAGGTGTCGGGGGTGGATGAGCAGTTGTTC.

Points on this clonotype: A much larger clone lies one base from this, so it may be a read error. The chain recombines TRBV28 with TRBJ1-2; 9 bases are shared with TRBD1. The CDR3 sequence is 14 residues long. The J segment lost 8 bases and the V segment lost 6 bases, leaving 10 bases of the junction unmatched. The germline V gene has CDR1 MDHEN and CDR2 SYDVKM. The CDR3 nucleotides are TGTGCCAGCAGACCAGGACAGGGGATAAAGGGCTACACCTTC. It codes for CASRPGQGIKGYTF.

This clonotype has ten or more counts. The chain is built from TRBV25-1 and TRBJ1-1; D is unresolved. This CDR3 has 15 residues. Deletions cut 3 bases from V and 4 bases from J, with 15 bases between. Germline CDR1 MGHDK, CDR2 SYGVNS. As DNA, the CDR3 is TGTGCCAGCAGTGACCTTGGACGAGGGAGCACTGAAGCTTTCTTT. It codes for CASSDLGRGSTEAFF.

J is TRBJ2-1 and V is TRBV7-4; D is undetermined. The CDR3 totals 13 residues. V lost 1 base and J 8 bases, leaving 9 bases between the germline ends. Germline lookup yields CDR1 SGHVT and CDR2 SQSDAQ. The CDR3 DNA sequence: TGTGCCAGCAGCTTAGGACGGATGGATGAGCAGTTCTTC. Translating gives CASSLGRMDEQFF.

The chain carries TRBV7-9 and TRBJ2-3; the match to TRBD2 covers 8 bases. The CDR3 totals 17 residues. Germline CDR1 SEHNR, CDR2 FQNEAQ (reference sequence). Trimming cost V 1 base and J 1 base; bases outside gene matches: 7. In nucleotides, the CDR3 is TGTGCCAGCAGCTTAGGGCATTCGGGAGGGGGCACAGATACGCAGTATTTT. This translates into CASSLGHSGGGTDTQYF.

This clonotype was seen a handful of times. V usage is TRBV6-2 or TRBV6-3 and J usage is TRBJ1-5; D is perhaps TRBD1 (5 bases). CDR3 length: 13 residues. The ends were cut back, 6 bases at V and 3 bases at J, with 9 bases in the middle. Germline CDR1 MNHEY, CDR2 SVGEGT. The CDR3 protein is CASRGTINQPQHF. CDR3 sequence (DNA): TGTGCCAGCAGGGGGACTATCAATCAGCCCCAGCATTTT.

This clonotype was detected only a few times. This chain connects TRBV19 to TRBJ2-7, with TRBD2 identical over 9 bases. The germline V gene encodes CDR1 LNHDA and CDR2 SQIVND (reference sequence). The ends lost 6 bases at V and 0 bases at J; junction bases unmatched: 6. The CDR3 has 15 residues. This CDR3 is CASSRTSESSYEQYF. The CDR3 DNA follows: TGTGCCAGTAGCAGGACTAGCGAGAGCTCCTACGAGCAGTACTTC.